Sequencing of this T cell receptor (beta chain) was carried out in a study of T cells in women clearing cervical HPV infection. Sequencing was performed with immunoSEQ multiplex PCR; in TCRdb, only in-frame clones are kept and a portion is missing. This sample's table reports 20,000 to 25,000 clones. In regard to this clone: The CDR3 end lies 3 residues beyond the end of the read and is filled in from the germline J gene.

Dot-blot hybridization genotyped cervical HPV amplified with MY09/MY11 PCR. Between the trimmed V and J ends, which lost 5 bases and 1 base, there was a span of 11 bases. Germline values: CDR1 SGHRS, CDR2 YFSETQ. The length of the CDR3 is 14 residues. The origin of this receptor is a woman between 18 and 70 years old with a cervical HPV16 infection that either progressed to CIN3+ or cleared (not recorded which). Sequencing was performed on blood buffy coat. V is TRBV5-1 and J is TRBJ2-3; D remains unclear. The CDR3 DNA, read in part, is TGCGCCAGCAGTGGTAGCTTGGGCACAGATACG. Translated, it gives CASSGSLGTDT. The entire CDR3 sequence reads CASSGSLGTDTQYF.